This T cell receptor (beta chain) was captured by sequencing in a study of T cells after yellow fever vaccination. Overall study: Each low-cell-number fraction was prepared by means of SMART-Seq v4 Ultra Low Input. Study results and limitations: Detected again after the booster were most primary-vaccination clones, at 95% to 98% CD4 and nearly 90% CD8. Sorted repertoires could include abundant contaminating clonotypes from bulk cells.

TCRdb fed the 5' RACE reads into MiXCR, producing one record per CDR3 protein. The sample shows approximately 250,000 distinct CDR3 sequences, about 3.7% of them seen only once. In this sample, this clonotype turned up many times. Its target is not known. The receptor was isolated from a man between 18 and 29 years old who received the YFV17D yellow fever vaccine. Sequencing was performed on PBMCs, taken 15 days after the yellow fever booster vaccination.

Here the CDR3 DNA reads TGTGCCAGCAGGACCCAGGACAGGCAGGGGAACACTGAAGCTTTCTTT. It yields the protein CASRTQDRQGNTEAFF. V and J are TRBV6-4 and TRBJ1-1; TRBD1 agrees at 7 bases. The CDR3 is made up of 16 amino acids. V dropped 6 bases and J dropped 1; count of bases not matched to a gene: 11. CDR1 MRHNA and CDR2 SNTAGT come from the germline V gene.